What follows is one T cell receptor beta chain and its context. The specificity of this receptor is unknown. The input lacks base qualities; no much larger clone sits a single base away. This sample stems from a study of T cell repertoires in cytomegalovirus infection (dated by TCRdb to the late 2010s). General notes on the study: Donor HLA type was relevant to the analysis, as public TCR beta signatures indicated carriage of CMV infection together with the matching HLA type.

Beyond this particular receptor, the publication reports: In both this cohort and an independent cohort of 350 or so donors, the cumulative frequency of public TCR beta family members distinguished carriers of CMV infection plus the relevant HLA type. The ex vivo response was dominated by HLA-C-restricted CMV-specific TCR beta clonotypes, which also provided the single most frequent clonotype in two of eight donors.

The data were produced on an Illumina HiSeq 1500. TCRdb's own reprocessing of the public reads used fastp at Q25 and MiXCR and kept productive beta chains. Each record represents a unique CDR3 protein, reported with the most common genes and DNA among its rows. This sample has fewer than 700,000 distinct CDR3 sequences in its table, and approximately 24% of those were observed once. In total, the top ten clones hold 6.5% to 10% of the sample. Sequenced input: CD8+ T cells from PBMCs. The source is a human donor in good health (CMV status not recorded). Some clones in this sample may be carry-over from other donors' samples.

The nucleotide sequence is TGTGCCAGCAGCCTCCGGGACAGGGGTGGTGAGCAGTTCTTC. Its protein is CASSLRDRGGEQFF. The receptor chain draws on TRBV5-4 and TRBJ2-1, with 10 middle bases fitting TRBD1. V is trimmed back by 4 bases and J by 9 bases, and the junction contains 7 bases that no gene match accounts for. The CDR3 covers 14 residues, taking in both the cysteine and the phenylalanine. Of the read, only the CDR3 DNA is kept; its 42 bases are in frame from base 1. Via the germline V gene (reference sequence), CDR1 is SGHNT and CDR2 YYREEE.